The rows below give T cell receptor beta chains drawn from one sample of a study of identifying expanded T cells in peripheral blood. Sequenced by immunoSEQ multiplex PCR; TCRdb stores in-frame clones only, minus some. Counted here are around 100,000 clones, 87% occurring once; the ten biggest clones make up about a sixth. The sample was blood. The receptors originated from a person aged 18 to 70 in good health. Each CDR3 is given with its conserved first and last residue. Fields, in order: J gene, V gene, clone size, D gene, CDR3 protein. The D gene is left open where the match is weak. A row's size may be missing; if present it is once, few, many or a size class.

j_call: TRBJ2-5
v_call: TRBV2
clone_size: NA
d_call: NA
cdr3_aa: CASSENSAVETQYF

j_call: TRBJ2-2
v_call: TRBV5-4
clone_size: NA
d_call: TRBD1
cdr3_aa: CASSWDRGGTGELFF

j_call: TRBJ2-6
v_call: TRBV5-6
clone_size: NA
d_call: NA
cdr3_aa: CASSRVYPSASGANVLTF

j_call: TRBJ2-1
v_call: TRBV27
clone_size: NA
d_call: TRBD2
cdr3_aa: CASRTGGSPNEQFF

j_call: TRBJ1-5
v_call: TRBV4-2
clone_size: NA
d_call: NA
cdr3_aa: CASSQSGGVVQPQHF

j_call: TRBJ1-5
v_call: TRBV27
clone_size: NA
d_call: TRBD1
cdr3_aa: CASGTGGQPQHF

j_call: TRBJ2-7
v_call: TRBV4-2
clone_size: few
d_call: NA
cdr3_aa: CASSQRAPERGSSYEQYF

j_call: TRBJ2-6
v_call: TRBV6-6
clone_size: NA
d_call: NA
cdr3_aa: CASSPPRDRANVLTF

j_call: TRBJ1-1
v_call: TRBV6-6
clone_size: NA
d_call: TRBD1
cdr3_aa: CASSTSGTGSYEAFF

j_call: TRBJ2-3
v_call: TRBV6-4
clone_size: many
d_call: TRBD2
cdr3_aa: CASSEASGSTDTQYF

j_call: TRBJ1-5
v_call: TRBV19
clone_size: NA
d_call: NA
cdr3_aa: CASSIRKADNQPQHF

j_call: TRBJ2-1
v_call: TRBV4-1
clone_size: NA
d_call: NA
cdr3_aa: CASSPVPSYNEQFF

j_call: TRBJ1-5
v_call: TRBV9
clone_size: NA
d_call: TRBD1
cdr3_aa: CASSACGQGEGQPQHF

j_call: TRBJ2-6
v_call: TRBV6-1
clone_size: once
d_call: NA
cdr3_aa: CASSGGRSGANVLTF

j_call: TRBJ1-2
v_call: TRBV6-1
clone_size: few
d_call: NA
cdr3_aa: CASSEAGLYGYTF

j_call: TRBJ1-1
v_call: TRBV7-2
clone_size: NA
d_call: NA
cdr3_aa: CASSLGDAVAAFF

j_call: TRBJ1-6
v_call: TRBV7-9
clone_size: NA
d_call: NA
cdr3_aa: CASSSHTTEGGSRTPLHF

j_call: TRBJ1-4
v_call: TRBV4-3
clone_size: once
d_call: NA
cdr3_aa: CASSRRIATNEKLFF

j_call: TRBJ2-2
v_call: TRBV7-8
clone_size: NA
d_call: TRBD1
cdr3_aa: CASSLPGQARTGELFF

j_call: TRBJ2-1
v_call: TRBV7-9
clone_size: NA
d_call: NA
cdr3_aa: CASSPRLASSYNEQFF

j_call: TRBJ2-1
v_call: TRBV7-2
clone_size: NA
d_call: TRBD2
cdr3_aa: CASSLVGGAYNEQFF

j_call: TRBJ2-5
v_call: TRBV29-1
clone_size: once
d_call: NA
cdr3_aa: CSAPVLETQYF

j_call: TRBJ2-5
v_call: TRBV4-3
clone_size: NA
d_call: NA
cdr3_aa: CASSHIVGETQYF

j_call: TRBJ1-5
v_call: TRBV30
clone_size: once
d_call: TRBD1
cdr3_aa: CAWSDLQGIDNQPQHF

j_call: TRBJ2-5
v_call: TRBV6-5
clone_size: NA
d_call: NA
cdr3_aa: CASLGVNSETQYF

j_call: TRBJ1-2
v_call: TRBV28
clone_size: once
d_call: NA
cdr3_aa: CASSLLGEGWGYTF

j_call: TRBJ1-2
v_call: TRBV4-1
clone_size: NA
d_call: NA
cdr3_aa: CASSQDYTNYGYTF

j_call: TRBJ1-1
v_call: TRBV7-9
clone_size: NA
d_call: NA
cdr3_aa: CASSLAGLLAFF

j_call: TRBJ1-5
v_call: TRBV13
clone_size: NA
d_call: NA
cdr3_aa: CASSLGGSNQPQHF